The rows below give T cell receptor beta chains drawn from one sample of a study of T cell repertoires in aging, cancer and after chemotherapy. MiXCR, run by TCRdb on the multiplex PCR reads, gives a single entry per CDR3 protein. The data show 9,900 or so distinct CDR3 sequences, about 33% seen once. Input material: blood. The receptors were gathered from a human donor in good health. The donor label of this sample is uncertain. The CDR3 runs from the conserved cysteine through the conserved F or W. A D gene is named only where the DNA matches it firmly. Only some rows state a clone size, as once, few, many or a class for expanded clones.

D: -
size: medium-sized
V: TRBV6-1
J: TRBJ1-5
DNA: TGTGCCAGCCTGGGTGGGGGAGGGACACTAAGCAATCAGCCCCAGCATTTT
CDR3: CASLGGGGTLSNQPQHF

D: TRBD1
size: -
V: TRBV19
J: TRBJ1-5
DNA: TGTGCCAGTAGTATAGAAAGACAGGGGGGTCAGCCCCAGCATTTT
CDR3: CASSIERQGGQPQHF

D: -
size: -
V: TRBV19
J: TRBJ1-2
DNA: TGTGCCAGTCTGGACAGACTGCAGACGTACTCTAGCTACACCTTC
CDR3: CASLDRLQTYSSYTF

D: TRBD1
size: few
V: TRBV5-6
J: TRBJ2-7
DNA: TGTGCCAGCAGACCGACCGGGACAGCCTACGAGCAGTACTTC
CDR3: CASRPTGTAYEQYF

D: TRBD2
size: -
V: TRBV12-3/TRBV12-4
J: TRBJ2-1
DNA: TGTGCCAGCAGTAAGAGCGGGGGCCAGCAGTTCTTC
CDR3: CASSKSGGQQFF

D: -
size: medium-sized
V: TRBV6-5
J: TRBJ2-2
DNA: TGTGCCAGCAACAAAGCAGCCACCGGGGAGCTGTTTTTT
CDR3: CASNKAATGELFF

D: TRBD2
size: few
V: TRBV30
J: TRBJ2-5
DNA: TGTGCCTGGAGTACTCTAGCGGGAGGGCCTGGGACCCAGTACTTC
CDR3: CAWSTLAGGPGTQYF

D: TRBD1
size: few
V: TRBV27
J: TRBJ2-7
DNA: TGTGCCAGCAGTTTATGGCAGGGGGACGGCGAGCAGTACTTC
CDR3: CASSLWQGDGEQYF

D: -
size: medium-sized
V: TRBV5-5
J: TRBJ2-6
DNA: TGTGCCAGCAGCGGTGTTACTGGGGCCAACGTCCTGACTTTC
CDR3: CASSGVTGANVLTF

D: TRBD2
size: medium-sized
V: TRBV18
J: TRBJ2-7
DNA: TGTGCCAGCTCCAGCGGGGGCACCTACGAGCAGTACTTC
CDR3: CASSSGGTYEQYF

D: TRBD1
size: -
V: TRBV6-5
J: TRBJ1-2
DNA: TGTGCCAGCAGCCGTTTTTTGGGACAGGGATTAGGCTACACCTTC
CDR3: CASSRFLGQGLGYTF

D: TRBD1
size: few
V: TRBV6-2/TRBV6-3
J: TRBJ1-2
DNA: TGTGCCAGCAGTAGGGGGCCCGTGGGCTACACCTTC
CDR3: CASSRGPVGYTF

D: -
size: -
V: TRBV12-3/TRBV12-4
J: TRBJ1-3
DNA: TGTGCCAGCAGTCTTAAGAGCCTGGGGGCAGCTGGAAACACCATATATTTT
CDR3: CASSLKSLGAAGNTIYF

D: TRBD1
size: -
V: TRBV12-3/TRBV12-4
J: TRBJ2-7
DNA: TGTGCCAGCAGCCGGGGGACAGGCTGGGCCTACGAGCAGTACTTC
CDR3: CASSRGTGWAYEQYF

D: -
size: -
V: TRBV5-5
J: TRBJ1-2
DNA: TGTGCCAGCAGCTTAGCGGGGGTTAACTATGGCTACACCTTC
CDR3: CASSLAGVNYGYTF

D: -
size: -
V: TRBV18
J: TRBJ1-5
DNA: TGTGCCAGCTCCTCAGGGCGCGGTCGGCGCAATCAGCCCCAGCATTTT
CDR3: CASSSGRGRRNQPQHF